What follows describes a single TCR beta chain. Generated by immunoSEQ multiplex PCR, the TCRdb table keeps only in-frame clones and is missing some. This table has some 43,000 clones, 88% appearing once. The CDR3 has 17 residues. The ends lost 0 bases at V and 6 bases at J; junction bases unmatched: 7. From germline, CDR1 is SGHRS and CDR2 YFSETQ. The sample is drawn from a study of OX40 agonist ivuxolimab in advanced cancers. The V call is TRBV5-1, the J call TRBJ2-1, with 12 bases that match TRBD2. The sequencing used CD4+ or CD8+ T cells sorted from blood, collected in a trial of the OX40 agonist ivuxolimab. The source is an adult with an advanced solid tumor such as melanoma, head and neck, liver or kidney cancer. In nucleotides, the CDR3 is TGCGCCAGCAGCTTGGCCAGTGGACTAGCGGGACGCAATGAGCAGTTCTTC. Protein product: CASSLASGLAGRNEQFF.